This T cell receptor beta chain was sequenced in a study of blood T cell repertoires in COVID-19. On the study more broadly: Sample material is recorded as cDNA or gDNA derived from T cells, B-cell-depleted T cells, or PBMCs.

Sequencing was performed with immunoSEQ multiplex PCR; in TCRdb, only in-frame clones are kept and a portion is missing. The data contain about 220,000 clones, 80% to 90% of them singletons. This CDR3 spans 14 amino acids. CDR1 is SGHRS and CDR2 is YFSETQ in the germline V gene. Trimming shortened V by 0 bases and J by 2 bases, and 9 bases separated the two germline ends. Across roughly 25 US areas, participants ranged in age from about 18 to 90 years. All exposed participants met a person with COVID-19 within 2 weeks before entering the study. The clonotype originates from a woman in her forties who had been exposed to COVID-19. V usage is TRBV5-1 and J usage is TRBJ2-7; weak D call: TRBD1 (6 bases). The sample comprised PBMCs or T cells enriched from blood (not recorded which). The DNA for the CDR3 is TGCGCCAGCAGCTTGGACAGGGAACCCTACGAGCAGTACTTC. This gives the protein CASSLDREPYEQYF.